The clone carrying this T cell receptor beta chain was recorded a few times. No antigen is known for it. This sample was included in a study of a mutant IDH1 vaccine in newly diagnosed glioma. About the study: Weeks 1, 3, 5, 7, 11, 15, 19 and 23 were when patients received their eight vaccinations. Beginning 4-6 weeks after radiotherapy alone, or with temozolomide cycles, vaccination took place. Therapy received beforehand was radiotherapy, temozolomide, or both, with most patients given both.

Documented time point: week 23, last vaccination. In every dose of vaccine, 300 ug of mutant IDH1 20-mer peptide was given alongside topical imiquimod. Findings of the study overall: Changes in the top peripheral T cell clonotypes seemingly had no bearing on pseudoprogression.

Assay used: immunoSEQ multiplex PCR; TCRdb lists only in-frame clones, some missing. Here the sample spans about 41,000 clones, around 78% being singletons. The germline V and J ends were trimmed by 6 bases and 5 bases, with 11 bases remaining between them. Germline CDR1 MRHNA, CDR2 SNTAGT. The CDR3 length is 14 residues. J is TRBJ1-6 and V is TRBV6-4, with TRBD1 as a possible D gene (5 bases). This clonotype was obtained from a woman aged 40 to 50 with glioma. Some clones in this sample may be carry-over from other donors' samples. The input for sequencing was PBMCs, taken from a glioma patient whose treatment included an IDH1 peptide vaccine. The CDR3 coding sequence is TGTGCCAGCAGCCCCAGGGCTAATAATTCACCCCTCCACTTT. This sequence encodes CASSPRANNSPLHF.